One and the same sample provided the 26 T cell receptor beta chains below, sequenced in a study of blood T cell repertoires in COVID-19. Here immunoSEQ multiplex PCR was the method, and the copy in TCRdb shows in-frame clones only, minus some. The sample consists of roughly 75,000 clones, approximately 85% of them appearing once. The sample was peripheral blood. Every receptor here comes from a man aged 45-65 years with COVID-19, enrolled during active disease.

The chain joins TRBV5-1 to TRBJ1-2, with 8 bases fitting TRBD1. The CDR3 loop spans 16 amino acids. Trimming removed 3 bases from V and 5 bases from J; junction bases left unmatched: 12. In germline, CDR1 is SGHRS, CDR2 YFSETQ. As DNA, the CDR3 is TGCGCCAGCAGCTCCTTGGACAGGGCTGATGGGTATGGCTACACCTTC. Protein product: CASSSLDRADGYGYTF.

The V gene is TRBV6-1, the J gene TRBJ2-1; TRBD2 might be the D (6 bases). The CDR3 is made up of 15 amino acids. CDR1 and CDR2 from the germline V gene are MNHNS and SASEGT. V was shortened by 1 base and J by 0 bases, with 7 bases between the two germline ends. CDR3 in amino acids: CASSEEAGSYNEQFF. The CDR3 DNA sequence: TGTGCCAGCAGTGAAGAAGCGGGCTCCTACAATGAGCAGTTCTTC.

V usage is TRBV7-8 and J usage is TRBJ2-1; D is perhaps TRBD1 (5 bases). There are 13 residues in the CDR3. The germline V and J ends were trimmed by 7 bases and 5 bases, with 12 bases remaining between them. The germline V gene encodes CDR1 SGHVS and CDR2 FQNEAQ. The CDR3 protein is CASTHDSDNEQFF. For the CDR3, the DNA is TGTGCCAGCACCCATGACAGCGACAATGAGCAGTTCTTC.

The CDR3 DNA sequence: TGCGCCAGCAGCACAGCACCTAGCGGAGCCGACGAGCAGTACTTC. It yields the protein CASSTAPSGADEQYF. The rearrangement joins TRBV5-1 to TRBJ2-7; TRBD2 matches at 7 bases. The V segment lost 4 bases and the J segment 5 bases; nucleotides outside the gene matches: 12. This CDR3 is built from 15 residues. Per germline, CDR1 SGHRS and CDR2 YFSETQ.

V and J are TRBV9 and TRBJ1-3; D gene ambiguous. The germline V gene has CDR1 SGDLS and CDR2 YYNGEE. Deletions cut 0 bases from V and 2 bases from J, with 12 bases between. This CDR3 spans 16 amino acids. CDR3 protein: CASSVEIELAGNTIYF. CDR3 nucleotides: TGTGCCAGCAGCGTAGAAATAGAATTAGCTGGAAACACCATATATTTT. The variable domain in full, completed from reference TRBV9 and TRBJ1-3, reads DSGVTQTPKHLITATGQRVTLRCSPRSGDLSVYWYQQSLDQGLQFLIQYYNGEERAKGNILERFSAQQFPDLHSELNLSSLELGDSALYFCASSVEIELAGNTIYFGEGSWLTVV.

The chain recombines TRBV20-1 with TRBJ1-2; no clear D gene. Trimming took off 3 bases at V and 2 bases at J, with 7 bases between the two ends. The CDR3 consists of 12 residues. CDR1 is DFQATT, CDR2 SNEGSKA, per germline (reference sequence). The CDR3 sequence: CSASAVNYGYTF. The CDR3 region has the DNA TGCAGTGCTAGTGCAGTGAACTATGGCTACACCTTC.

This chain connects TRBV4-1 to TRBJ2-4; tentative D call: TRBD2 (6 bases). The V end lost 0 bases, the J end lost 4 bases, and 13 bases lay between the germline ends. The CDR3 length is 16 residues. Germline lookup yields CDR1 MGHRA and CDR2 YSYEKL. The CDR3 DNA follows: TGCGCCAGCAGCCAAGAACGGGAGACAGTTAAAAACATTCAGTACTTC. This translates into CASSQERETVKNIQYF.

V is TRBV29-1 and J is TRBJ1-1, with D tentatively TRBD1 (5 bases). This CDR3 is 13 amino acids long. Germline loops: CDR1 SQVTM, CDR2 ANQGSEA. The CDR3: CTLQGPRSLEAFF. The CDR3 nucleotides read TGCACCCTCCAGGGTCCCCGAAGTCTTGAAGCTTTCTTT.

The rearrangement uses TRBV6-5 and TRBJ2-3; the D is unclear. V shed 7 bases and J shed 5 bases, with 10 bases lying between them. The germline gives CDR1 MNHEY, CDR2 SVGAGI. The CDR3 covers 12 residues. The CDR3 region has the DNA TGTGCCAGCAAAGCGTGGAGAGATACGCAGTATTTT. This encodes CASKAWRDTQYF.

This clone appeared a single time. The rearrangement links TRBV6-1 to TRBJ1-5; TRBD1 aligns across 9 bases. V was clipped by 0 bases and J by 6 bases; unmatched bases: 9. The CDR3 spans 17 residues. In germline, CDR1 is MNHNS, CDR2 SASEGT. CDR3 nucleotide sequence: TGTGCCAGCAGTGAAGCGGGGGGGACAGGGCTAATTCAGCCCCAGCATTTT. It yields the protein CASSEAGGTGLIQPQHF.

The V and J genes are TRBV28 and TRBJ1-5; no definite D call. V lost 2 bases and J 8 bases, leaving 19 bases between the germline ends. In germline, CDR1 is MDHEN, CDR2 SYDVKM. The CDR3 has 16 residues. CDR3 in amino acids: CASSLIGSRGREPQHF. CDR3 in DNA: TGTGCCAGCAGTTTAATTGGAAGTCGAGGGAGGGAGCCCCAGCATTTT.

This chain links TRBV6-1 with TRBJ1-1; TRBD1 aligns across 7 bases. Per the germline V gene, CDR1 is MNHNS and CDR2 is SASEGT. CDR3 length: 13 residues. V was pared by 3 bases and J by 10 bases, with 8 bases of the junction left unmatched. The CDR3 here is CASSDRQGVGAFF. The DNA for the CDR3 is TGTGCCAGCAGTGATAGACAGGGCGTGGGAGCTTTCTTT.

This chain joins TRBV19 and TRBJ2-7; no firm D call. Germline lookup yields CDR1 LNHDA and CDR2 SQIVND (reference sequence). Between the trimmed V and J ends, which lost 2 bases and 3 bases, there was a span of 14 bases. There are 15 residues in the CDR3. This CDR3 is CASSISSPTNYEQYF. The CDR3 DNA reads TGTGCCAGTAGTATATCGAGTCCCACCAACTACGAGCAGTACTTC.

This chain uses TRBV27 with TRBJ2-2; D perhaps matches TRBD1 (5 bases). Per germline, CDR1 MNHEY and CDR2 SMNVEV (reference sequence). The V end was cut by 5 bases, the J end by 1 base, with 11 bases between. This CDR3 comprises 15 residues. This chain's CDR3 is CASSDQGLNTGELFF. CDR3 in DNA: TGTGCCAGCAGTGACCAGGGTCTGAACACCGGGGAGCTGTTTTTT.

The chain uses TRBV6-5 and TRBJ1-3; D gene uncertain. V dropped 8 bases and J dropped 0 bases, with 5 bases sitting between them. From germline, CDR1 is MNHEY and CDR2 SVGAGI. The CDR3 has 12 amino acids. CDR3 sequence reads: CASSNSGNTIYF. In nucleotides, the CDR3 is TGTGCCAGCTCTAACTCTGGAAACACCATATATTTT.

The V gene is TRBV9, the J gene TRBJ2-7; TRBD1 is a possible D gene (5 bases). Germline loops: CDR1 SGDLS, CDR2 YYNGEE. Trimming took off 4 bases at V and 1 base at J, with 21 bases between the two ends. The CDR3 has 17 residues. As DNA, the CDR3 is TGTGCCAGCAGCCCCAGGGAAACCAAGGTCCAATCCTACGAGCAGTACTTC. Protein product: CASSPRETKVQSYEQYF.

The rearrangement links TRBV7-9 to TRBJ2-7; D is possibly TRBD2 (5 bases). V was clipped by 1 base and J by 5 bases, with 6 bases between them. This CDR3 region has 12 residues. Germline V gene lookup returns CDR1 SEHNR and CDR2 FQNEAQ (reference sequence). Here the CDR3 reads CASSLVRDEQYF. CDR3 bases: TGTGCCAGCAGCTTAGTGAGGGACGAGCAGTACTTC.

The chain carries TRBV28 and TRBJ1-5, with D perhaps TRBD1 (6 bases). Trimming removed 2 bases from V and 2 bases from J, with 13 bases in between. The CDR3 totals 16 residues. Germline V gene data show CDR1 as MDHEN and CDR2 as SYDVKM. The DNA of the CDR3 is TGTGCCAGCAGTTTACACACAGGGAGAGGCAATCAGCCCCAGCATTTT. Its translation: CASSLHTGRGNQPQHF.

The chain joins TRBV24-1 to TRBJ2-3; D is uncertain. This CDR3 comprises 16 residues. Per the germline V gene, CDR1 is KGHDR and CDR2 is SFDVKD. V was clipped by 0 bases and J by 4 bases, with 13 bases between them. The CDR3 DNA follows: TGTGCCACCAGTGATTTGTCGGCCGTTGGGCCAGATACGCAGTATTTT. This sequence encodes CATSDLSAVGPDTQYF.

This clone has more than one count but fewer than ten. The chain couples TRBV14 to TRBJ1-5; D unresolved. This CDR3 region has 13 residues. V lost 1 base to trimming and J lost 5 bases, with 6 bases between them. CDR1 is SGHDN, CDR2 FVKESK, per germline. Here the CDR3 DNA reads TGTGCCAGCAGCCAAGTCACACATCAGCCCCAGCATTTT. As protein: CASSQVTHQPQHF.

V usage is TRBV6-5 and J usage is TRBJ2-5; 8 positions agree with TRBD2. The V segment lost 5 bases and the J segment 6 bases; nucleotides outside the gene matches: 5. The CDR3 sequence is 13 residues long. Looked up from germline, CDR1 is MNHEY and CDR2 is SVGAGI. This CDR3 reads CASSSGRVKTQYF. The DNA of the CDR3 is TGTGCCAGCAGTAGCGGGAGAGTCAAGACCCAGTACTTC.

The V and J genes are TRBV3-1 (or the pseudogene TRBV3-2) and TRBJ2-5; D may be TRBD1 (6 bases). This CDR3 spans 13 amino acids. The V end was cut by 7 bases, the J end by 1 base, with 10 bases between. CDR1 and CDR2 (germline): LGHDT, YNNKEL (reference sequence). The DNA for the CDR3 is TGTGCCAGCACTACAGGGCTCCAAGAGACCCAGTACTTC. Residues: CASTTGLQETQYF.

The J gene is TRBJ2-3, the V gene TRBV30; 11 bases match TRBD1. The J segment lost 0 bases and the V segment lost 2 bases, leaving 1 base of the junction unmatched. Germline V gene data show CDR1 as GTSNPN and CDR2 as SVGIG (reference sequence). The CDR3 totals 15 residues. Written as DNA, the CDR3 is TGTGCCTGGAGTAGGGACAGGGGGAGCACAGATACGCAGTATTTT. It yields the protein CAWSRDRGSTDTQYF.

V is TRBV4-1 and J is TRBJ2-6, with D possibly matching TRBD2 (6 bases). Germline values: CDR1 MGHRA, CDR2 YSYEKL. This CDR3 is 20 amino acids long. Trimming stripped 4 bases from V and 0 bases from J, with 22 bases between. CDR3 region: CASSRKGLGGTLSGANVLTF. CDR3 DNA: TGCGCCAGCAGCCGGAAAGGTTTGGGCGGGACGCTCTCTGGGGCCAACGTCCTGACTTTC.

The CDR3 here is CASSQDNPRSSENTGELFF. DNA of the CDR3: TGCGCCAGCAGCCAAGATAACCCACGAAGTAGCGAAAACACCGGGGAGCTGTTTTTT. V usage is TRBV4-1 and J usage is TRBJ2-2, with D possibly being TRBD2 (5 bases). Germline-derived CDR1 and CDR2 are MGHRA and YSYEKL. The V gene lost 0 bases and the J gene lost 2 bases, with 19 bases spanning the gap. The CDR3 is 19 residues long.

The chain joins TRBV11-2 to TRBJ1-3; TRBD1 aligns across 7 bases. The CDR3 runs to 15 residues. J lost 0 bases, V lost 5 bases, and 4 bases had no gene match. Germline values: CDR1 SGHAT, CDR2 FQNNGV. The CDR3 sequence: CASSLDRLSGNTIYF. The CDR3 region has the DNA TGTGCCAGCAGCCTGGACAGGCTCTCTGGAAACACCATATATTTT.